The entry below describes one T cell receptor (beta chain). The data belong to a study of blood T cell repertoires in COVID-19. Background on the study: Acute-phase and convalescent COVID-19 samples originated in the United States, Italy and Spain. Nucleic acid was either cDNA or gDNA, and it came from T cells, B-cell-depleted T cells, or PBMCs.

This CDR3 is built from 15 residues. The germline V gene has CDR1 LGHDT and CDR2 YNNKEL (reference sequence). The V gene lost 5 bases and the J gene lost 4 bases, with 17 bases spanning the gap. Per the original methods: Estimation of nucleated cell counts was performed using reference gene primer amplification. Assay used: immunoSEQ multiplex PCR; TCRdb lists only in-frame clones, some missing. The V and J calls and the clone size are those of that table, but D and trimming were determined from the DNA. The sample shows approximately 330,000 clones, approximately 86% of them seen only once. Cohort placement rested on clinical history that participants reported themselves.

This TCR was recovered from a woman aged 40 to 50 with acute COVID-19. The genes are TRBV3-1 (or the pseudogene TRBV3-2) and TRBJ1-1; no firm D call. The sequencing sample was made of PBMCs or T cells enriched from blood (not recorded which). This CDR3 is CASSKPHGVGTEAFF. The CDR3 nucleotides read TGTGCCAGCAGCAAACCCCACGGGGTAGGCACTGAAGCTTTCTTT.